Sequencing of this TCR beta chain was carried out in a study of CD8+ T cells in alopecia areata. Germline V lookup: CDR1 GTSNPN, CDR2 SVGIG (reference sequence). V dropped 2 bases and J dropped 0 bases, with 8 bases sitting between them. The length of the CDR3 is 13 residues. In the case of this clone: Antigen specificity is unknown.

After isolation, RNA underwent reverse transcription to generate cDNA as the sequencing template. The data were produced by immunoSEQ multiplex PCR, yet TCRdb's version contains in-frame clones alone and is incomplete. The profile shows some 180,000 clones, 50% to 70% of them singletons. General study points: Scalp lesions, especially in alopecia totalis/universalis, had higher clonality than normal scalp.

The rearrangement links TRBV30 to TRBJ2-7; D remains unclear. The sequenced sample was CD4+ T cells sorted from blood, obtained at week 0. The source of this sequence is a human donor with alopecia areata. CDR3 bases: TGTGCCTGGAGTCAACCCCCCTCCTACGAGCAGTACTTC. Its translation is CAWSQPPSYEQYF.